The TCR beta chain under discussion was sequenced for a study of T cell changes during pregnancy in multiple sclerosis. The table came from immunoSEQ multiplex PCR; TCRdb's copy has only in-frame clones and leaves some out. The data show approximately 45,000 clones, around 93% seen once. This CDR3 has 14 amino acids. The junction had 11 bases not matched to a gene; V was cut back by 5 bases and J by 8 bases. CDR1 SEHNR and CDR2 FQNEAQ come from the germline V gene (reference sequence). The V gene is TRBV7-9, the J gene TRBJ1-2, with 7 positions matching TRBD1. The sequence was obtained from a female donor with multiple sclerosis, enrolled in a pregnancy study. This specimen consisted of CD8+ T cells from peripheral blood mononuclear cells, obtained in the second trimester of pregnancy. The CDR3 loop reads CASSPGTVRVGYTF. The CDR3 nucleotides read TGTGCCAGCAGCCCCGGGACAGTCCGGGTCGGCTACACCTTC.